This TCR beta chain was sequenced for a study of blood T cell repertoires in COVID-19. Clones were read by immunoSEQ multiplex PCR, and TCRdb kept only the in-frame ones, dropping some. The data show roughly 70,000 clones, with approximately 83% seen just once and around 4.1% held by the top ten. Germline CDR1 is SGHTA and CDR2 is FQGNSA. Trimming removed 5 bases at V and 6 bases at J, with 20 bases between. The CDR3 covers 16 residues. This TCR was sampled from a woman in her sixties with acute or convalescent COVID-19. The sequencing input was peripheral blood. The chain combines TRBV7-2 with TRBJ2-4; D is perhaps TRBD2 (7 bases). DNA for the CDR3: TGTGCCAGCAGCCCCCGCTGGGGGGGGCTGGGAAACATTCAGTACTTC. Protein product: CASSPRWGGLGNIQYF.